Listed below are T cell receptor beta chains from one sample, sequenced in a study of cytomegalovirus exposure and HLA in healthy donors. Method: immunoSEQ multiplex PCR; TCRdb's copy keeps in-frame clones and lacks some. The sample includes 150,000 to 250,000 clones, roughly four fifths of them seen just once. The sample comprised PBMCs. These receptors were obtained from a woman aged 50 to 65 in good health and CMV-seropositive. The conserved cysteine and the conserved F or W are not part of the CDR3 here.

TRBV5-4	TRBJ2-6	ASSLGGPSGANGLT
TRBV2	.	ASTPRGSGSIYEQY
TRBV2	TRBJ1-4	ASTLDRDERLF
TRBV19	TRBJ2-6	ASSPTGASNVLT
TRBV10-2	TRBJ2-7	ASSDNSYEQY
TRBV29-1	TRBJ1-2	SGTANYGYT
TRBV28	TRBJ1-3	ASSLYRQGAGNTIY
TRBV2	TRBJ2-1	ASSENRDSHEQF
TRBV5-1	TRBJ2-3	ASSFRGLTRTDTQY
TRBV19	TRBJ2-1	ASSMGLAVPSYNEQF
TRBV19	TRBJ1-5	ASSIDTPGRQPQH
TRBV30	TRBJ1-2	AWSVEQAAK
TRBV28	TRBJ2-5	ASSLSGDEETQY
TRBV10-3	TRBJ2-6	APLWARGAGANVLT